This record concerns one TCR beta chain sequence. Its antigen is still unknown. This entry belongs to a study of cytomegalovirus exposure and HLA in healthy donors. Study observations and caveats: Most observed TCR sequences were rare, whereas some public TCRs were detected in many donors. Both high specificity and high sensitivity reportedly marked the classifier's diagnosis of cytomegalovirus status. TCR beta chain V- and J-gene trimming was linked, in a later analysis, to a missense variant in DCLRE1C.

It was with 60 Vbeta and 13 Jbeta primers that the PCR ran. The method was immunoSEQ multiplex PCR; TCRdb's version includes in-frame clones alone and lacks a portion of them. The data contain about 180,000 clones, roughly 83% of them singletons. This receptor was identified in a man aged 30-40 years in good health and CMV-seronegative. Sequenced material: PBMCs.

The chain's CDR3 is CASKVLREQFF. DNA of the CDR3: TGTGCCAGCAAGGTCTTGCGGGAGCAGTTCTTC. This chain links TRBV2 with TRBJ2-1; no reliable D call. Germline CDR1 is SNHLY and CDR2 is FYNNEI. The CDR3 contains 11 residues. V was cut by 7 bases and J by 10 bases, with 11 bases left in between.